This entry lists 24 T cell receptor beta chains sequenced from one sample in a study of blood T cell repertoires in COVID-19. The method was immunoSEQ multiplex PCR; TCRdb's version includes in-frame clones alone and lacks a portion of them. The data contain some 300,000 clones, around 90% of them singletons. The specimen sequenced was peripheral blood. Receptors were obtained from a young man with active or convalescent COVID-19.

V and J are TRBV27 and TRBJ2-7, with D perhaps TRBD1 (6 bases). The germline V gene has CDR1 MNHEY and CDR2 SMNVEV (reference sequence). The CDR3 spans 13 residues. Trimming removed 2 bases at V and 10 bases at J, with 15 bases between. The CDR3 DNA reads as TGTGCCAGCAGTTTAGGCAGGGGCCATGGTCAGTACTTC. Its protein is CASSLGRGHGQYF.

The chain has TRBV11-3 and TRBJ2-7; D unresolved. The CDR3 sequence is 14 residues long. The V gene's germline CDR1 is SGHNT and CDR2 YENEEA. V was clipped by 5 bases and J by 3 bases, with 14 bases between them. The CDR3 here is CASSHLEISYEQYF. The CDR3 bases are TGTGCCAGCAGCCACTTGGAGATCAGCTACGAGCAGTACTTC.

This chain joins TRBV7-8 and TRBJ2-1; 8 bases are a match to TRBD2. Germline CDR1 is SGHVS and CDR2 is FQNEAQ. The length of the CDR3 is 14 residues. V shed 6 bases and J 3 bases; nucleotides not matched to a gene: 4. The CDR3 bases are TGTGCCAGCAGGGTTCGGGAGGGCTACAATGAGCAGTTCTTC. It specifies CASRVREGYNEQFF.

The chain has TRBV9 and TRBJ1-1; no definite D call. Germline V gives CDR1 SGDLS, CDR2 YYNGEE. The germline V and J ends were trimmed by 3 bases and 3 bases, with 15 bases remaining between them. The CDR3 is 15 residues long. CDR3 in amino acids: CASSAAGSWDTEAFF. DNA for the CDR3: TGTGCCAGCAGCGCCGCAGGTAGTTGGGACACTGAAGCTTTCTTT.

This chain connects TRBV19 to TRBJ2-7, with TRBD2 matching 10 bases. CDR3 size: 17 residues. Germline CDR1 is LNHDA and CDR2 is SQIVND (reference sequence). The V segment lost 5 bases and the J segment 1 base; nucleotides outside the gene matches: 11. The CDR3 nucleotides are TGTGCCAGTAGTGTGCTAGCGGGAGACTTATCGTCCTACGAGCAGTACTTC. Translating gives CASSVLAGDLSSYEQYF.

The DNA of the CDR3 is TGTGCCAGCAGTTATCCGGGACAGGGCTACGAGCAGTACTTC. This codes for CASSYPGQGYEQYF. V and J are TRBV2 and TRBJ2-7; TRBD1 matches at 9 bases. CDR3 size: 14 residues. After removal of 5 bases from V and 3 bases from J, the junction contained 5 bases not matched to a gene. The germline V gene has CDR1 SNHLY and CDR2 FYNNEI.

This chain links TRBV5-4 with TRBJ1-3; D perhaps matches TRBD1 (6 bases). Trimming stripped 4 bases from V and 4 bases from J, with 15 bases between. Germline CDR1 reads SGHNT; CDR2 reads YYREEE (reference sequence). CDR3 length: 15 amino acids. The CDR3 reads CASSNPTGRGNTIYF. CDR3 coding DNA: TGTGCCAGCAGCAACCCTACAGGGCGAGGAAACACCATATATTTT.

V usage is TRBV27 and J usage is TRBJ2-7, with 13 bases that match TRBD2. V lost 4 bases, J lost 1 base, and 10 bases stayed unmatched. Germline CDR1 and CDR2: MNHEY and SMNVEV (reference sequence). CDR3 length: 18 residues. In nucleotides, the CDR3 is TGTGCCAGCAGTTCCAACCGGACTAGCGGGGGCAAGTCCTACGAGCAGTACTTC. As protein: CASSSNRTSGGKSYEQYF.

The chain is built from TRBV6-1 and TRBJ2-2; no firm D call. In germline, CDR1 is MNHNS, CDR2 SASEGT. V shed 3 bases and J shed 1 base, with 9 bases lying between them. The CDR3 is made up of 15 amino acids. The CDR3 sequence: CASSDKRLNTGELFF. The CDR3 DNA reads as TGTGCCAGCAGTGACAAGAGGTTGAACACCGGGGAGCTGTTTTTT.

There are a few counts of this clone. This rearrangement joins TRBV15 to TRBJ2-5, with D tentatively TRBD2 (7 bases). The germline V gene encodes CDR1 LNHNV and CDR2 YYDKDF (reference sequence). V was pared by 5 bases and J by 4 bases, with 17 bases between. The CDR3 consists of 15 residues. CDR3 nucleotides: TGTGCCACCAGCGTTCAGAGGGGAGGGGGAGAGACCCAGTACTTC. Translated, it gives CATSVQRGGGETQYF.

This clone occurred once. This chain uses TRBV6-4 with TRBJ1-2, with TRBD1 matching over 8 bases. Per the germline V gene, CDR1 is MRHNA and CDR2 is SNTAGT. The CDR3 is 11 amino acids. The V and J ends lost 10 bases and 8 bases, in that order; junction bases with no gene match: 6. CDR3 amino acids: CATRQGTGYTF. In DNA form, the CDR3 reads TGTGCCACCAGACAGGGGACAGGCTACACCTTC.

This chain uses TRBV5-6 with TRBJ1-6; TRBD1 matches 10 bases. This CDR3 region has 14 residues. V shed 4 bases and J 11 bases; nucleotides not matched to a gene: 6. Germline V gene data show CDR1 as SGHDT and CDR2 as YYEEEE. The CDR3, as DNA: TGTGCCAGCAGCGCGGACAGGGGGGTGACACCCCTCCACTTT. It translates to CASSADRGVTPLHF.

Turning to this clone: Other nucleotide sequences from this sample produce the same CDR3. The rearrangement joins TRBV27 to TRBJ1-5; D remains unclear. The V gene lost 2 bases and the J gene lost 6 bases, with 5 bases spanning the gap. This CDR3 is built from 12 residues. The germline gives CDR1 MNHEY, CDR2 SMNVEV (reference sequence). The CDR3 spells CASSLIGQPQHF. The CDR3 nucleotides read TGTGCCAGCAGTTTAATCGGTCAGCCCCAGCATTTT.

This clone showed up just once. CDR3 in DNA: TGTGCCAGCAGCTTAGATACCGGGATCGGAAACACCATATATTTT. Translated: CASSLDTGIGNTIYF. The rearrangement uses TRBV11-2 and TRBJ1-3; D gene unclear. Trimming took off 0 bases at V and 4 bases at J, with 10 bases between the two ends. The CDR3 totals 15 residues. The germline V gene has CDR1 SGHAT and CDR2 FQNNGV.

J is TRBJ2-6 and V is TRBV4-3; D gene ambiguous. Germline-derived CDR1 and CDR2 are LGHNA and YSLEER. The CDR3 has 13 residues. V lost 4 bases, J lost 3 bases, and 4 bases lay in between. CDR3 region: CASSRSGANVLTF. The DNA of the CDR3 is TGCGCCAGCAGCCGGAGTGGGGCCAACGTCCTGACTTTC.

This chain joins TRBV15 and TRBJ1-2; D is ambiguous. This CDR3 comprises 13 residues. V was cut by 1 base and J by 4 bases, with 7 bases left in between. Germline V gene sequence: CDR1 LNHNV, CDR2 YYDKDF (reference sequence). The CDR3 here is CATSRVSLYGYTF. CDR3 DNA: TGTGCCACCAGCAGAGTTTCCCTCTATGGCTACACCTTC.

The V and J genes are TRBV7-9 and TRBJ2-7; 10 bases are shared with TRBD1. The CDR3 extends over 15 amino acids. Germline CDR1 and CDR2: SEHNR and FQNEAQ (reference sequence). V gave up 3 bases and J gave up 5 bases; unmatched junction bases: 7. Here the CDR3 DNA reads TGTGCCAGCAGCTTTCGGTCGGGGACAGGGGACGAGCAGTACTTC. It is translated as CASSFRSGTGDEQYF.

The rearrangement joins TRBV3-1 (or the pseudogene TRBV3-2) to TRBJ2-7, with D possibly being TRBD1 (6 bases). Between the trimmed V and J ends, which lost 1 base and 6 bases, there was a span of 16 bases. Looked up from germline, CDR1 is LGHDT and CDR2 is YNNKEL (reference sequence). The length of the CDR3 is 15 residues. CDR3 loop: CASSQVGARRGEQYF. CDR3 DNA sequence: TGTGCCAGCAGCCAAGTGGGGGCTAGACGGGGCGAGCAGTACTTC.

The J gene is TRBJ1-1, the V gene TRBV27, with 8 nucleotides matching TRBD1. The CDR3 extends over 13 amino acids. Germline trimming cut 6 bases from V and 1 base from J; bases unmatched to any gene: 1. CDR1 MNHEY and CDR2 SMNVEV come from the germline V gene (reference sequence). The CDR3 DNA reads as TGTGCCAGCAGCACAGGGGGGAACACTGAAGCTTTCTTT. It specifies CASSTGGNTEAFF.

The V call is TRBV4-1, the J call TRBJ1-1; D is undetermined. The CDR3 extends over 14 amino acids. V dropped 2 bases and J dropped 10 bases, with 17 bases sitting between them. Germline lookup yields CDR1 MGHRA and CDR2 YSYEKL. CDR3 in amino acids: CASSQPREGRGAFF. CDR3 DNA: TGCGCCAGCAGCCAACCCCGCGAGGGCCGGGGAGCTTTCTTT.

V and J are TRBV4-1 and TRBJ2-5, with D tentatively TRBD1 (5 bases). The CDR3 extends over 15 amino acids. Deletions cut 2 bases from V and 0 bases from J, with 10 bases between. Germline V gene lookup returns CDR1 MGHRA and CDR2 YSYEKL. CDR3 sequence reads: CASSQFRGNQETQYF. Here the CDR3 DNA reads TGCGCCAGCAGCCAATTTAGGGGAAACCAAGAGACCCAGTACTTC.

The chain couples TRBV9 to TRBJ2-1; D unclear. Per germline, CDR1 SGDLS and CDR2 YYNGEE. The CDR3 covers 14 residues. The ends were cut back, 2 bases at V and 4 bases at J, with 10 bases in the middle. CDR3 coding DNA: TGTGCCAGCAGCGTCGAACAGATTTACAATGAGCAGTTCTTC. Its protein product is CASSVEQIYNEQFF.

The CDR3 protein is CASSLGSGEFLDTQYF. In DNA form, the CDR3 reads TGTGCCAGCAGCTTGGGTTCGGGGGAGTTTTTAGATACGCAGTATTTT. The chain is built from TRBV5-4 and TRBJ2-3, with D perhaps matching TRBD2 (6 bases). Germline V gene sequence: CDR1 SGHNT, CDR2 YYREEE (reference sequence). The CDR3 totals 16 residues. The V and J ends lost 0 bases and 5 bases respectively, with 16 bases between them.

A note on this clone: The germline gene is not matched at one end of the junction; a read error may be the cause. The chain couples TRBV2 to TRBJ2-3, with a weak D call TRBD1 (5 bases). The CDR3 runs 11 residues. Germline values: CDR1 SNHLY, CDR2 FYNNEI. CDR3 coding DNA: TGTGCCAGCAGTGGACAGCCCACGCCGAGTTTT. Translated, it gives CASSGQPTPSF.